One sample yielded the 16 T cell receptor beta chains listed below, sequenced in a study of Ad26.COV2.S vaccination and SARS-CoV-2 variants. The method was immunoSEQ multiplex PCR; TCRdb's version includes in-frame clones alone and lacks a portion of them. This sample yields about 680,000 clones, of which 80% to 90% are seen a single time; about 1.5% belongs to the top ten. Described treatment: around 19 received Ad26.COV2.S at low or high dose, single or two shots; 5 received placebo; per-sample allocation not given. Material that was analyzed had been drawn on day 63 after the first vaccine or placebo injection. This material consisted of peripheral blood, taken in a trial of Ad26.COV2.S vaccine versus placebo. The receptor set was obtained from a person between 18 and 60 years old who received the Ad26.COV2.S COVID-19 vaccine or a placebo.

V and J are TRBV2 and TRBJ1-1, with TRBD1 identical over 8 bases. V was clipped by 3 bases and J by 5 bases; unmatched bases: 5. The germline gives CDR1 SNHLY, CDR2 FYNNEI. The CDR3 is made up of 14 amino acids. CDR3 bases: TGTGCCAGCAGTGAGCAGGGGGCGCGGACTGAAGCTTTCTTT. It specifies CASSEQGARTEAFF.

This clone was detected only once. The chain employs TRBV7-2 and TRBJ1-3, with a possible D match to TRBD1 (5 bases). V shed 5 bases and J shed 0 bases, with 14 bases lying between them. Germline V CDR1 and CDR2: SGHTA, FQGNSA. The CDR3 contains 16 residues. The CDR3 nucleotides are TGTGCCAGCAGCCTACCTCAGGGCCCCTCTGGAAACACCATATATTTT. Translating gives CASSLPQGPSGNTIYF. The variable domain in full, with the rest retrieved from reference TRBV7-2 and TRBJ1-3, is GAGVSQSPSNKVTEKGKDVELRCDPISGHTALYWYRQSLGQGLEFLIYFQGNSAPDKSGLPSDRFSAERTGGSVSTLTIQRTQQEDSAVYLCASSLPQGPSGNTIYFGEGSWLTVV.

The chain carries TRBV18 and TRBJ1-6, with no clear D. Germline values: CDR1 KGHSH, CDR2 LQKENI. V gave up 4 bases and J gave up 10 bases, with 8 bases separating them. CDR3 length: 12 residues. CDR3 amino acids: CASSRIGSPLHF. CDR3 DNA sequence: TGTGCCAGCTCACGGATTGGGTCACCCCTCCACTTT.

This CDR3 is CASNYRTSSGYTF. For the CDR3, the DNA is TGTGCCAGTAATTATCGGACATCGAGCGGCTACACCTTC. The V gene is TRBV19, the J gene TRBJ1-2, with D possibly being TRBD1 (5 bases). V was pared by 7 bases and J by 8 bases, with 17 bases between. CDR1 and CDR2 (germline): LNHDA, SQIVND (reference sequence). The length of the CDR3 is 13 residues.

The chain combines TRBV3-1 (or the pseudogene TRBV3-2) with TRBJ2-1; perhaps TRBD2 as D (5 bases). The CDR3 length is 13 residues. V lost 1 base, J lost 10 bases, and 11 bases lay in between. Germline V gives CDR1 LGHDT, CDR2 YNNKEL (reference sequence). CDR3 residues: CASSQGPSQEQFF. CDR3 bases: TGTGCCAGCAGCCAAGGTCCTAGCCAGGAGCAGTTCTTC.

The chain joins TRBV9 to TRBJ1-1; tentative D call: TRBD1 (6 bases). The germline V gene has CDR1 SGDLS and CDR2 YYNGEE. Trimming removed 0 bases at V and 4 bases at J, with 16 bases between. This CDR3 has 16 amino acids. The CDR3 DNA reads as TGTGCCAGCAGCGTAGGGAGGGGGGGATTTAGCACTGAAGCTTTCTTT. Encoded protein: CASSVGRGGFSTEAFF. Filled out from reference TRBV9 and TRBJ1-1, the complete variable domain reads DSGVTQTPKHLITATGQRVTLRCSPRSGDLSVYWYQQSLDQGLQFLIQYYNGEERAKGNILERFSAQQFPDLHSELNLSSLELGDSALYFCASSVGRGGFSTEAFFGQGTRLTVV.

This clone has just one count. The V gene is TRBV6-5, the J gene TRBJ2-7, with 11 bases aligning to TRBD2. Germline CDR1 and CDR2: MNHEY and SVGAGI. The CDR3 covers 15 residues. Losses at the gene ends were 6 bases for V and 7 bases for J; bases not matched to a gene: 11. The CDR3 region is CASSPTSGSPGEQYF. The CDR3 nucleotides read TGTGCCAGCAGCCCCACTAGCGGGAGCCCCGGGGAGCAGTACTTC.

The V gene is TRBV5-1, the J gene TRBJ2-1; 8 bases align to TRBD2. In germline, CDR1 is SGHRS, CDR2 YFSETQ. V shed 2 bases, J shed 4 bases, and the junction held 8 bases outside the gene matches. The CDR3 runs to 16 residues. CDR3 DNA: TGCGCCAGCAGCTTAGTTGCGGGGGGTCGGTACAATGAGCAGTTCTTC. Residues: CASSLVAGGRYNEQFF.

CDR3 DNA sequence: TGTGCCAGCAGTGAAGAGCGGGGGAACACTGAAGCTTTCTTT. This encodes CASSEERGNTEAFF. This chain joins TRBV6-1 and TRBJ1-1; no reliable D call. The V gene's germline CDR1 is MNHNS and CDR2 SASEGT. V lost 1 base to trimming and J lost 1 base, with 7 bases between them. The CDR3 runs 14 residues.

V usage is TRBV30 and J usage is TRBJ1-6; D is perhaps TRBD1 (5 bases). The CDR3 is 15 amino acids. Trimming shortened V by 7 bases and J by 7 bases, and 20 bases separated the two germline ends. Germline loops: CDR1 GTSNPN, CDR2 SVGIG (reference sequence). DNA for the CDR3: TGTGCCTCGGACGGGACCGGGACGGACAATTCACCCCTCCACTTT. Its translation: CASDGTGTDNSPLHF.

A single count supports this clone. The rearrangement uses TRBV3-1 (or the pseudogene TRBV3-2) and TRBJ2-7; TRBD1 might be the D (7 bases). Trimming left V 10 bases short and J 7 bases short, with 20 bases between. This CDR3 region has 13 residues. CDR1 is LGHDT, CDR2 YNNKEL, per germline (reference sequence). The DNA of the CDR3 is TGTGCCACCGACCTACAGGGGAGGTGGGAGCAGTACTTC. Translating gives CATDLQGRWEQYF.

V gene TRBV7-3 combines with J gene TRBJ2-5, with D uncertain. This CDR3 comprises 15 residues. CDR1 SGHTA and CDR2 FQGTGA come from the germline V gene. V shed 5 bases and J shed 2 bases, with 15 bases lying between them. This chain's CDR3 is CASSPTGSQQETQYF. As DNA, the CDR3 is TGTGCCAGCAGCCCGACGGGCAGTCAGCAAGAGACCCAGTACTTC.

This clone appeared a single time. The gene calls are TRBV19 and TRBJ1-4, with D hard to call. Germline values: CDR1 LNHDA, CDR2 SQIVND (reference sequence). V dropped 4 bases and J dropped 0 bases, with 9 bases sitting between them. This CDR3 region has 15 residues. The DNA for the CDR3 is TGTGCCAGTAGTACCACAGTGACAACTAATGAAAAACTGTTTTTT. Residues: CASSTTVTTNEKLFF.

The V gene is TRBV7-9, the J gene TRBJ1-3; 7 bases align to TRBD1. V shed 2 bases and J 2 bases; nucleotides not matched to a gene: 3. The CDR3 consists of 15 residues. Germline V gene lookup returns CDR1 SEHNR and CDR2 FQNEAQ (reference sequence). The CDR3 DNA reads TGTGCCAGCAGCTTACATGGACAGGCTGGAAACACCATATATTTT. Translated, it gives CASSLHGQAGNTIYF.

This chain uses TRBV2 with TRBJ1-1, with D possibly matching TRBD1 (6 bases). V was clipped by 7 bases and J by 1 base, with 10 bases between them. This CDR3 is built from 13 residues. The germline gives CDR1 SNHLY, CDR2 FYNNEI. The CDR3 DNA reads TGTGCCAGCAAAGACAGGTCGAACACTGAAGCTTTCTTT. Encoded protein: CASKDRSNTEAFF.

The chain combines TRBV30 with TRBJ2-1; D might be TRBD2 (5 bases). V was trimmed by 2 bases and J by 12 bases, leaving 23 bases between them. Germline V gene lookup returns CDR1 GTSNPN and CDR2 SVGIG (reference sequence). This CDR3 region has 15 residues. CDR3: CAWSLKSSVSRGQFF. In nucleotides, the CDR3 is TGTGCCTGGAGTTTGAAGAGCAGCGTATCTCGGGGGCAGTTCTTC. Drawing the rest from reference TRBV30 and TRBJ2-1, the complete variable domain is SQTIHQWPATLVQPVGSPLSLECTVEGTSNPNLYWYRQAAGRGLQLLFYSVGIGQISSEVPQNLSASRPQDRQFILSSKKLLLSDSGFYLCAWSLKSSVSRGQFFGPGTRLTVL.